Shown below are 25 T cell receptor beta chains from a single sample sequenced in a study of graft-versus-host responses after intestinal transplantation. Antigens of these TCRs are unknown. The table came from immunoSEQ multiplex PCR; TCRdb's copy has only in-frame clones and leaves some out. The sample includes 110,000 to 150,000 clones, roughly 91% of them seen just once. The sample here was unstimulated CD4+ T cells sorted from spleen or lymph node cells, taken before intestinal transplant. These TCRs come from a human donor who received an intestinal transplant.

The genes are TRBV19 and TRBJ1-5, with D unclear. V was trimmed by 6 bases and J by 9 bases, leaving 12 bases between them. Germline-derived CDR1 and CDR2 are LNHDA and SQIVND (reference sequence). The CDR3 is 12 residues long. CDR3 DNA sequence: TGTGCCAGTAGCAGTCTTGTCGGGCCCCAGCATTTT. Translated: CASSSLVGPQHF. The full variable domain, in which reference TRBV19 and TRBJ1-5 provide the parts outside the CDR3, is DGGITQSPKYLFRKEGQNVTLSCEQNLNHDAMYWYRQDPGQGLRLIYYSQIVNDFQKGDIAEGYSVSREKKESFPLTVTSAQKNPTAFYLCASSSLVGPQHFGDGTRLSIL.

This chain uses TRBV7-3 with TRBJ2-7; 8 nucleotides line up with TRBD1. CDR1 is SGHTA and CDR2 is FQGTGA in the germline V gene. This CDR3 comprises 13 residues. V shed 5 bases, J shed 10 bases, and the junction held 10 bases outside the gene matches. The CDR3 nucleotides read TGTGCCAGCAGCCCCAGGACAGGGACAAGCCAGTACTTC. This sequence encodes CASSPRTGTSQYF.

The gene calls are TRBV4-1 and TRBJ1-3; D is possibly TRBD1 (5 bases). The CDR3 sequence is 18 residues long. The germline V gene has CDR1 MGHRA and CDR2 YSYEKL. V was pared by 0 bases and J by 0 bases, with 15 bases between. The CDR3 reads CASSQEMMGGFSGNTIYF. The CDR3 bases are TGCGCCAGCAGCCAAGAGATGATGGGGGGTTTCTCTGGAAACACCATATATTTT.

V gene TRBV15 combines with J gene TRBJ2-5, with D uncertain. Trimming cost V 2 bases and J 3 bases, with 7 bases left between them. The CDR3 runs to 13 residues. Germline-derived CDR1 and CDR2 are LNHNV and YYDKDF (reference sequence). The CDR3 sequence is CATSRSGEETQYF. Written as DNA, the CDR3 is TGTGCCACCAGCAGATCCGGAGAAGAGACCCAGTACTTC.

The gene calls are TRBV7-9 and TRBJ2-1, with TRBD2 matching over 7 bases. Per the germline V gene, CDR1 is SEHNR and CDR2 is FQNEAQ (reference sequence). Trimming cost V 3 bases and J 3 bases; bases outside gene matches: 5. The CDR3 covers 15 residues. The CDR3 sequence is CASSLGSGFYNEQFF. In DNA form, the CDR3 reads TGTGCCAGCAGCTTGGGTAGCGGGTTCTACAATGAGCAGTTCTTC.

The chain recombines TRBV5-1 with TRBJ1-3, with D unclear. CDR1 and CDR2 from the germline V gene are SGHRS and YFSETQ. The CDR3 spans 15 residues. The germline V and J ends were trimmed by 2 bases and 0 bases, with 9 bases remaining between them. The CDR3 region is CASSLNGVSGNTIYF. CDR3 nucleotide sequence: TGCGCCAGCAGCTTAAACGGGGTCTCTGGAAACACCATATATTTT.

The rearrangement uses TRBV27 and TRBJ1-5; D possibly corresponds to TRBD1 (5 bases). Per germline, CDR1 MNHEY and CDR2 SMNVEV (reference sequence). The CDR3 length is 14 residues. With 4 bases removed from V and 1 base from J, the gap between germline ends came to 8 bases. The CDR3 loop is CASSSQVSNQPQHF. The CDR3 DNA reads TGTGCCAGCAGTTCACAGGTAAGCAATCAGCCCCAGCATTTT.

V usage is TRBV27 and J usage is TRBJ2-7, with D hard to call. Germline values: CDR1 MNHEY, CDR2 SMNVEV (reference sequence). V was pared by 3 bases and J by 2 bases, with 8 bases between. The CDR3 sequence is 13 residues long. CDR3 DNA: TGTGCCAGCAGTTTCGGCCTAACCTACGAGCAGTACTTC. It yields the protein CASSFGLTYEQYF.

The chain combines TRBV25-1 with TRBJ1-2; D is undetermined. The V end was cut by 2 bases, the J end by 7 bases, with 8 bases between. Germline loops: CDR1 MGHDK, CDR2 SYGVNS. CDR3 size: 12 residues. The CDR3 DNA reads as TGTGCCAGCAGTGAAGGGTCCCGTGGCTACACCTTC. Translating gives CASSEGSRGYTF.

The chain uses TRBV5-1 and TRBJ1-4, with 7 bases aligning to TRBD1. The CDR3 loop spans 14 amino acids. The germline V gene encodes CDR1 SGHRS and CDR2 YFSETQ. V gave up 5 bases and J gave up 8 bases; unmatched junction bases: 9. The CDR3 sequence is CASRTDRATEKLFF. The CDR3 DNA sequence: TGCGCCAGCAGGACTGACAGGGCTACAGAAAAACTGTTTTTT.

The CDR3 nucleotides read TGTGCCAGCAGTTCTCTAGCGGGAGTGGGGAATGAGCAGTTCTTC. This encodes CASSSLAGVGNEQFF. The chain has TRBV28 and TRBJ2-1; TRBD2 matches 10 bases. CDR3 size: 15 residues. The J segment lost 7 bases and the V segment lost 4 bases, leaving 7 bases of the junction unmatched. CDR1 MDHEN and CDR2 SYDVKM come from the germline V gene.

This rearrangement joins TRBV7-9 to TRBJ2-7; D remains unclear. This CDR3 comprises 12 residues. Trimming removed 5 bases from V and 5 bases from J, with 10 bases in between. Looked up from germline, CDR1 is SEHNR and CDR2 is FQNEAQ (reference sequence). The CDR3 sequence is CASSPQVDEQYF. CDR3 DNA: TGTGCCAGCAGCCCCCAGGTCGACGAGCAGTACTTC.

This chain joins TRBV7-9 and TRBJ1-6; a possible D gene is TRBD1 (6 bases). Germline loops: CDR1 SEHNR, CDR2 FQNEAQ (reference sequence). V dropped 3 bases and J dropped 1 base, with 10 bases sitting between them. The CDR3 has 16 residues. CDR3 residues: CASSFSTGSYNSPLHF. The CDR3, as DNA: TGTGCCAGCAGCTTTTCTACAGGGTCCTATAATTCACCCCTCCACTTT. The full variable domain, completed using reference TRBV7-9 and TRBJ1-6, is DTGVSQNPRHKITKRGQNVTFRCDPISEHNRLYWYRQTLGQGPEFLTYFQNEAQLEKSRLLSDRFSAERPKGSFSTLEIQRTEQGDSAMYLCASSFSTGSYNSPLHFGNGTRLTVT.

The CDR3 nucleotides read TGCACCAGCAGCCAAGAAACAGGGGGAGGGGAAAAACTGTTTTTT. Protein sequence: CTSSQETGGGEKLFF. The chain uses TRBV1 and TRBJ1-4; no check of the table's D call, TRBD1, against the DNA was made. TRBV1 is a documented pseudogene. This CDR3 has 15 amino acids.

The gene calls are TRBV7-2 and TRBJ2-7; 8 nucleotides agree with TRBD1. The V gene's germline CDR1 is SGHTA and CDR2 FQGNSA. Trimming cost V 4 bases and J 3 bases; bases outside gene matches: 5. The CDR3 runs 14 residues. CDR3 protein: CASSYRGNYYEQYF. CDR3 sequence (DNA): TGTGCCAGCAGCTACAGGGGGAACTACTACGAGCAGTACTTC. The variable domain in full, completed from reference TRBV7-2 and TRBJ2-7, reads GAGVSQSPSNKVTEKGKDVELRCDPISGHTALYWYRQSLGQGLEFLIYFQGNSAPDKSGLPSDRFSAERTGGSVSTLTIQRTQQEDSAVYLCASSYRGNYYEQYFGPGTRLTVT.

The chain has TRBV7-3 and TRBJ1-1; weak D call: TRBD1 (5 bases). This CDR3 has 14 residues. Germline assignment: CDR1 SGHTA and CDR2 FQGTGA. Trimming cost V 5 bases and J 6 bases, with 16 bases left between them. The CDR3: CASSAGGQGAEAFF. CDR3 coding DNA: TGTGCCAGCAGCGCCGGCGGGCAGGGCGCTGAAGCTTTCTTT. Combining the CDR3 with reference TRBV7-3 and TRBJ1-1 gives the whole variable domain GAGVSQTPSNKVTEKGKYVELRCDPISGHTALYWYRQSLGQGPEFLIYFQGTGAADDSGLPNDRFFAVRPEGSVSTLKIQRTERGDSAVYLCASSAGGQGAEAFFGQGTRLTVV.

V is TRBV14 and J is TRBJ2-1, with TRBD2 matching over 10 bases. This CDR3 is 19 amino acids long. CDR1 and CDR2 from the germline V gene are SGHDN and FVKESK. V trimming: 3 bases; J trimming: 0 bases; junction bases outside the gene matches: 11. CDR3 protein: CASSHARLAGVPSYNEQFF. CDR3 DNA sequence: TGTGCCAGCAGCCACGCACGTCTAGCGGGAGTTCCCTCCTACAATGAGCAGTTCTTC.

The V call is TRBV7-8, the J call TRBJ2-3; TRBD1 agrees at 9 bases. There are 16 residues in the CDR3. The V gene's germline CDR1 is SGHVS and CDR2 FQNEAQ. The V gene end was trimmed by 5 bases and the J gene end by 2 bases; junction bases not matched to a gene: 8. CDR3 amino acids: CASSLQGARLTDTQYF. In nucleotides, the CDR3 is TGTGCCAGCAGCCTACAGGGGGCCCGCCTCACAGATACGCAGTATTTT.

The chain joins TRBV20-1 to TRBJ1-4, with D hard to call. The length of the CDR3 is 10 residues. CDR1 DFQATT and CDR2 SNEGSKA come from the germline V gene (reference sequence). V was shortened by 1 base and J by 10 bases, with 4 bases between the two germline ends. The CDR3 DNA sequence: TGCAGTGCTAGAGCTCGAAAACTGTTTTTT. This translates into CSARARKLFF.

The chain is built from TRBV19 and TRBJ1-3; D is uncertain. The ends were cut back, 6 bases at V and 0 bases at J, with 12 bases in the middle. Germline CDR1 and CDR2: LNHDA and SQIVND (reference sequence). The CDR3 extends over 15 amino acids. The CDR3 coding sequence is TGTGCCAGTAGACCGGACCGGAGCTCTGGAAACACCATATATTTT. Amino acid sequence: CASRPDRSSGNTIYF.

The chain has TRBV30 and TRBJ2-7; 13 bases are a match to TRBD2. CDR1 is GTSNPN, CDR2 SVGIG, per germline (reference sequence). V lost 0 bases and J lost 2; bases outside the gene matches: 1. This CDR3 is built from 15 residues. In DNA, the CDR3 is TGTGCCTGGAGTGTAGGACTAGCGGGAGCCTACGAGCAGTACTTC. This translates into CAWSVGLAGAYEQYF.

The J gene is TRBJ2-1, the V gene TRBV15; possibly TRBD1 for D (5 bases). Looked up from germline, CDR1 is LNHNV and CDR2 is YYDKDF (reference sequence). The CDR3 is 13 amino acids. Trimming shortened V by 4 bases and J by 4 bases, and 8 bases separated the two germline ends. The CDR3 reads CATSTDSYNEQFF. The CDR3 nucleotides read TGTGCCACCAGCACAGACAGTTACAATGAGCAGTTCTTC. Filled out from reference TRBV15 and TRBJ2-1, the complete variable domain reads DAMVIQNPRYQVTQFGKPVTLSCSQTLNHNVMYWYQQKSSQAPKLLFHYYDKDFNNEADTPDNFQSRRPNTSFCFLDIRSPGLGDTAMYLCATSTDSYNEQFFGPGTRLTVL.

In DNA form, the CDR3 reads TGTGCCAGCAGCATCTCGGGTCAGCCCCAGCATTTT. Amino acid sequence: CASSISGQPQHF. V is TRBV5-6 and J is TRBJ1-5, with D unclear. Trimming removed 4 bases at V and 6 bases at J, with 8 bases between. The CDR3 is made up of 12 amino acids. Germline CDR1 is SGHDT and CDR2 is YYEEEE.

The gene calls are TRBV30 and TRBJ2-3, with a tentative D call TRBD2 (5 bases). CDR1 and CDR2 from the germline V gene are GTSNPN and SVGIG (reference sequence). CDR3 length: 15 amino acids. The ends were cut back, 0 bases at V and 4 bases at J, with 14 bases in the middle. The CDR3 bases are TGTGCCTGGAGTGTCGGAGCGGATGGCGCAGATACGCAGTATTTT. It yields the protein CAWSVGADGADTQYF.

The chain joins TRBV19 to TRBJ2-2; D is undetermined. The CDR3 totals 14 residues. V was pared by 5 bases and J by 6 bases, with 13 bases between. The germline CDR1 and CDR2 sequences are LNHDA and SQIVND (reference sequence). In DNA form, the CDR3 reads TGTGCCAGTAGTTCCCCCGGTCAGTCCGGGGAGCTGTTTTTT. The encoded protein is CASSSPGQSGELFF.